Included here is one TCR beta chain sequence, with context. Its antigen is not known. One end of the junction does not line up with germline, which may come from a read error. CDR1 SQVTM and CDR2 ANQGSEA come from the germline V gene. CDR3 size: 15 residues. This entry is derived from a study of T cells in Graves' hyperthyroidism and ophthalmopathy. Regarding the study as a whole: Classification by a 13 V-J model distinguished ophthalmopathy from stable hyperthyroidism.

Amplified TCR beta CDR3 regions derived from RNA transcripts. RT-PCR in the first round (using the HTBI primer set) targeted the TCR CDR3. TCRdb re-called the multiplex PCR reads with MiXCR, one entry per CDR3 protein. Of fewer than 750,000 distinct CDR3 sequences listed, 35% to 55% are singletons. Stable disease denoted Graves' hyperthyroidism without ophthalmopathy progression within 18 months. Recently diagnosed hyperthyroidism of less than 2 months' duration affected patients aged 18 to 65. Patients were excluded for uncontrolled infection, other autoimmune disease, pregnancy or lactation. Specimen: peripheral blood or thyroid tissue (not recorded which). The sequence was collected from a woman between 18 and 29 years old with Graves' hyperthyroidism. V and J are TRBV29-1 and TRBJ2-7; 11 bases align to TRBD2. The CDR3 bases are TGCAGCGTTGAGGTAGCGGGAGGGCCGAGTTACGAGCAGCACTTC. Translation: CSVEVAGGPSYEQHF.